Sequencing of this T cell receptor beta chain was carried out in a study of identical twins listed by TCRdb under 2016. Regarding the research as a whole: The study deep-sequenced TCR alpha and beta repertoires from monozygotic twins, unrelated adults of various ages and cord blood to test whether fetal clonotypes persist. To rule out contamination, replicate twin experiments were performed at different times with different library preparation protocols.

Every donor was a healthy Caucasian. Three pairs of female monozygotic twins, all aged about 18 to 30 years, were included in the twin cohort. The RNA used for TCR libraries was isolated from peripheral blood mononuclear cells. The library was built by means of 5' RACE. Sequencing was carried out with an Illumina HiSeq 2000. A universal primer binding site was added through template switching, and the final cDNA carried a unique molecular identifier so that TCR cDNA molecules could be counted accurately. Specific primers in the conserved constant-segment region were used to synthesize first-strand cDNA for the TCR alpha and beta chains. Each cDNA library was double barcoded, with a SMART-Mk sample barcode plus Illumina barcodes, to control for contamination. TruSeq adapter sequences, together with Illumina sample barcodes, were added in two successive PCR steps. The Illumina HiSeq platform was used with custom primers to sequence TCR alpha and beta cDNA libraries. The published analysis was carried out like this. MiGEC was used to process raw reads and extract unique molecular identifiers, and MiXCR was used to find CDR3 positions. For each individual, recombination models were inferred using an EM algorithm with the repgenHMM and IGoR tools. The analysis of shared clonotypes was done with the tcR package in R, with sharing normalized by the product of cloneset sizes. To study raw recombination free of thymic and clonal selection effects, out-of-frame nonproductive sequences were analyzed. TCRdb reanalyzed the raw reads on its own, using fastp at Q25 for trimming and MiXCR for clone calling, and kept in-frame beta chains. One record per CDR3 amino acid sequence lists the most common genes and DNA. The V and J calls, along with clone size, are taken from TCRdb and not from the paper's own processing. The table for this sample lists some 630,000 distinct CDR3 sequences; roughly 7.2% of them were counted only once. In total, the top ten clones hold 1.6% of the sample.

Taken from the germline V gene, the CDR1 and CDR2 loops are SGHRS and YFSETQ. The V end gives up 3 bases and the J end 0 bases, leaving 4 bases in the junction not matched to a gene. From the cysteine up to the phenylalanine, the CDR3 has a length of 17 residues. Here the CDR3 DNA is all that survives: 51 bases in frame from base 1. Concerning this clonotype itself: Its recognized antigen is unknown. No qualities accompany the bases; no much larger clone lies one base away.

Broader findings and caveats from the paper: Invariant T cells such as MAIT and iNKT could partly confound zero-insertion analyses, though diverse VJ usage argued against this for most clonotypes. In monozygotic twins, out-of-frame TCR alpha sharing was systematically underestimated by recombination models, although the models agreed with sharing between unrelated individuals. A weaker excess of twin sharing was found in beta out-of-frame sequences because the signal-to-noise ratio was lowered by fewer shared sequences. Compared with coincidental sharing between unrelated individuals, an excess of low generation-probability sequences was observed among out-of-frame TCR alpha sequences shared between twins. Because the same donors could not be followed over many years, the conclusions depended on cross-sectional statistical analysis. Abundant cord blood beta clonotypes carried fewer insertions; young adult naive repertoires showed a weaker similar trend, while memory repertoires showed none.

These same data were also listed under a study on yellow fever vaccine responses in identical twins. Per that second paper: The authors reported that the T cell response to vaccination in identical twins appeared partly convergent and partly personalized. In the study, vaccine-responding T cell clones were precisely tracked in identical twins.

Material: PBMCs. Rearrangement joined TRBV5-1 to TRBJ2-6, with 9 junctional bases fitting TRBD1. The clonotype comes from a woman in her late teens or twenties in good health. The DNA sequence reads TGCGCCAGCAGCTCCGGGACAGGGAGCTCTGGGGCCAACGTCCTGACTTTC. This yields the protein CASSSGTGSSGANVLTF.